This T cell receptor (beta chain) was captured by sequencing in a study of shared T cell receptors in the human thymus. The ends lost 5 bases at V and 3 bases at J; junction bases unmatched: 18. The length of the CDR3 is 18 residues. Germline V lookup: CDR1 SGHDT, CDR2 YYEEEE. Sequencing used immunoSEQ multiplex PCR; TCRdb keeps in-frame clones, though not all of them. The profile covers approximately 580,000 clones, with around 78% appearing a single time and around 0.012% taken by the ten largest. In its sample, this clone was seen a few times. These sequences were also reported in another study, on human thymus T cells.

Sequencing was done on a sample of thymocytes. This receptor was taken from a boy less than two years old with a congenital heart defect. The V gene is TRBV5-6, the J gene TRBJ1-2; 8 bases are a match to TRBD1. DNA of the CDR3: TGTGCCAGCAGGGAACTCCGGGACAGGATCAGGACGGACTATGGCTACACCTTC. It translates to CASRELRDRIRTDYGYTF.